One and the same sample provided the 27 T cell receptor beta chains below, sequenced in a study of identical twins. Each CDR3 protein is one row after TCRdb ran MiXCR on the 5' RACE reads. The sample records 1.5 million to 2 million distinct CDR3 sequences, less than 35% being singletons. Sample: cord blood. Source of these receptors: a newborn girl in good health.

Of note for this clonotype: An end of the junction differs from the germline gene, which may be a read error. The chain recombines TRBV20-1 with TRBJ2-4, with 8 bases fitting TRBD1. CDR3 length: 12 amino acids. Germline V CDR1 and CDR2: DFQATT, SNEGSKA (reference sequence). The CDR3, as DNA: TGCAGTGCTGACAGGGGTCAAAACATTCGGTACTTC. It translates to CSADRGQNIRYF.

This clonotype has only a few counts. The chain carries TRBV12-3 or TRBV12-4 and TRBJ1-1; unclear D gene. V was cut by 6 bases and J by 5 bases, with 16 bases left in between. The CDR3 loop spans 14 amino acids. CDR3 bases: TGTGCCAGCAGCATTGACGGGTGGCGGACTGAAGCTTTCTTT. Its translation: CASSIDGWRTEAFF.

The sample holds a few counts of this clonotype. The chain links TRBV28 to TRBJ1-2; 8 bases align to TRBD1. The CDR3 has 14 residues. Unmatched junction bases numbered 10, after V lost 5 bases and J lost 8 bases. Looked up from germline, CDR1 is MDHEN and CDR2 is SYDVKM. DNA of the CDR3: TGTGCCAGCAGTCCAGGGGGCATCTTTTTCGGCTACACCTTC. It translates to CASSPGGIFFGYTF.

A single count supports this clonotype. The gene calls are TRBV2 and TRBJ2-7; D unclear. The length of the CDR3 is 11 residues. Trimming took off 8 bases at V and 2 bases at J, with 7 bases between the two ends. Germline-derived CDR1 and CDR2 are SNHLY and FYNNEI. The CDR3 loop is CASADTYEQYF. CDR3 in DNA: TGTGCCAGCGCTGACACCTACGAGCAGTACTTC.

This clonotype has only a few counts. The chain couples TRBV20-1 to TRBJ1-1; D ambiguous. Trimming took 3 bases from V and 1 from J, leaving 9 bases between them. CDR3 size: 13 residues. Germline lookup yields CDR1 DFQATT and CDR2 SNEGSKA (reference sequence). Here the CDR3 DNA reads TGCAGTGCTAGGGGAGAGGGGAACACTGAAGCTTTCTTT. Protein: CSARGEGNTEAFF.

This chain uses TRBV21-1 with TRBJ2-1. TRBV21-1 represents a pseudogene. The CDR3 is 12 amino acids. The DNA for the CDR3 is TGTGCCAGCAGCAAAGCCCCCAATGAGCAGTTCTTC. Translating it yields CASSKAPNEQFF.

The chain is built from TRBV9 and TRBJ2-1, with TRBD2 as a possible D gene (6 bases). Near its end, the DNA agrees better with TRBJ2-7, so the J call may be wrong. The CDR3 has 17 residues. Germline CDR1 SGDLS, CDR2 YYNGEE. CDR3 protein: CASSPYRDSYTYNEQYF. CDR3 nucleotides: TGTGCCAGCAGCCCATACCGGGACTCATACACCTACAATGAGCAGTACTTC.

The J gene is TRBJ2-7, the V gene TRBV6-2 or TRBV6-3; TRBD2 aligns across 8 bases. The J call may be incorrect, as the DNA end agrees better with TRBJ2-5. There are 15 residues in the CDR3. CDR1 is MNHEY and CDR2 is SVGEGT in the germline V gene. The DNA of the CDR3 is TGTGCCAGCAGTTACCCCATAGCGGGATTAGAGACCCAGTACTTC. Amino acids: CASSYPIAGLETQYF.

The rearrangement links TRBV30 to TRBJ2-5, with 8 positions matching TRBD1. The J call may be faulty, since TRBJ2-7 better matches the DNA end. Germline-derived CDR1 and CDR2 are GTSNPN and SVGIG (reference sequence). The CDR3 is 12 residues long. The CDR3 region is CAWSVRGREQYF. The CDR3 region has the DNA TGTGCCTGGAGTGTCAGGGGGCGCGAGCAGTACTTC.

V and J are TRBV5-1 and TRBJ2-3; 10 bases are shared with TRBD2. CDR1 and CDR2 from the germline V gene are SGHRS and YFSETQ. V was clipped by 4 bases and J by 5 bases; unmatched bases: 7. This CDR3 comprises 15 residues. The CDR3 loop is CASSESGGARDTQYF. The CDR3 coding sequence is TGCGCCAGCAGCGAAAGCGGGGGGGCGAGAGATACGCAGTATTTT.

The chain has TRBV4-1 and TRBJ2-1; possibly TRBD2 for D (5 bases). Germline values: CDR1 MGHRA, CDR2 YSYEKL. V was trimmed by 4 bases and J by 0 bases, leaving 16 bases between them. CDR3 length: 17 amino acids. CDR3 DNA sequence: TGCGCCAGCAGCCCTAAAATCGGGGTGACCTCCTACAATGAGCAGTTCTTC. This codes for CASSPKIGVTSYNEQFF.

This chain connects TRBV12-3 or TRBV12-4 to TRBJ2-3; D call uncertain. The CDR3 extends over 10 amino acids. Deletions cut 3 bases from V and 14 bases from J, with 9 bases between. The CDR3 loop reads CASSLDPPYF. DNA for the CDR3: TGTGCCAGCAGTTTGGATCCCCCGTATTTT.

This clonotype appeared a few times. The DNA for the CDR3 is TGTGCCAGCAGCCAAGATCGGCCGGGACGAAGGTTGAATGAGCAGTTCTTC. Protein product: CASSQDRPGRRLNEQFF. The V call is TRBV14, the J call TRBJ2-1, with D perhaps assigned TRBD1 or TRBD2 (5 bases each). The CDR3 sequence is 17 residues long. Germline V gene lookup returns CDR1 SGHDN and CDR2 FVKESK. Trimming cost V 0 bases and J 7 bases, with 19 bases left between them. Full variable domain (outside the CDR3, taken from reference TRBV14 and TRBJ2-1): EAGVTQFPSHSVIEKGQTVTLRCDPISGHDNLYWYRRVMGKEIKFLLHFVKESKQDESGMPNNRFLAERTGGTYSTLKVQPAELEDSGVYFCASSQDRPGRRLNEQFFGPGTRLTVL.

The gene calls are TRBV6-1 and TRBJ1-6, with D unresolved. The ends were cut back, 6 bases at V and 10 bases at J, with 7 bases in the middle. In germline, CDR1 is MNHNS, CDR2 SASEGT. This CDR3 contains 11 residues. The CDR3 sequence is CASSRQSPLHF. In DNA form, the CDR3 reads TGTGCCAGCAGCCGGCAATCACCCCTCCACTTT.

The chain has TRBV6-1 and TRBJ2-1; no firm D call. Between the trimmed V and J ends, which lost 7 bases and 2 bases, there was a span of 12 bases. The germline V gene encodes CDR1 MNHNS and CDR2 SASEGT. There are 14 residues in the CDR3. CDR3: CASTIAPAYNEQFF. CDR3 in DNA: TGTGCCAGCACCATAGCACCTGCCTACAATGAGCAGTTCTTC.

The CDR3 loop is CSASHPWDTQYF. Here the CDR3 DNA reads TGCAGTGCTTCGCACCCGTGGGATACGCAGTATTTT. The chain recombines TRBV20-1 with TRBJ2-3; D remains unclear. Germline V gives CDR1 DFQATT, CDR2 SNEGSKA (reference sequence). The V end lost 5 bases, the J end lost 6 bases, and 12 bases lay between the germline ends. The CDR3 covers 12 residues.

This clonotype has at least ten counts. The chain joins TRBV20-1 to TRBJ1-5; D may be TRBD1 (5 bases). CDR1 is DFQATT and CDR2 is SNEGSKA in the germline V gene (reference sequence). The V end lost 3 bases, the J end lost 2 bases, and 8 bases lay between the germline ends. This CDR3 is built from 13 residues. The chain's CDR3 is CSARGDGNQPQHF. In DNA, the CDR3 is TGCAGTGCTAGGGGGGACGGCAATCAGCCCCAGCATTTT.

This clonotype was counted only a few times. V gene TRBV10-3 combines with J gene TRBJ2-7, with TRBD1 matching over 8 bases. The V gene end was trimmed by 7 bases and the J gene end by 7 bases; junction bases not matched to a gene: 9. This CDR3 has 13 residues. Germline CDR1 reads ENHRY; CDR2 reads SYGVKD. CDR3 nucleotides: TGTGCCATCAATCTCGACAGGGGCAATGAGCAGTACTTC. It translates to CAINLDRGNEQYF.

V is TRBV4-1 and J is TRBJ2-3; the D gene is possibly TRBD2 (6 bases). The CDR3 length is 15 residues. CDR1 and CDR2 (germline): MGHRA, YSYEKL. V shed 5 bases and J shed 6 bases, with 18 bases lying between them. Here the CDR3 reads CASSTPWAGRDTQYF. The CDR3 DNA is TGCGCCAGCAGCACCCCTTGGGCGGGGCGGGATACGCAGTATTTT.

The chain recombines TRBV27 with TRBJ2-4; D not resolved. The J call is in doubt because the DNA end fits TRBJ2-5 better. Looked up from germline, CDR1 is MNHEY and CDR2 is SMNVEV (reference sequence). This CDR3 comprises 14 residues. The CDR3 DNA reads as TGTGCCAGCAGTTTCGTCCGGAGCGTGGAGACCCAGTACTTC. Translating gives CASSFVRSVETQYF.

This clonotype has a single count. The J gene is TRBJ1-1, the V gene TRBV5-1; 9 bases line up with TRBD1. From germline, CDR1 is SGHRS and CDR2 YFSETQ. This CDR3 spans 15 amino acids. The V segment lost 3 bases and the J segment 10 bases; nucleotides outside the gene matches: 13. The CDR3 is CASSSRTGERFRAFF. The DNA of the CDR3 is TGCGCCAGCAGCTCGCGGACAGGGGAACGCTTTCGAGCTTTCTTT.

This chain joins TRBV29-1 and TRBJ2-7; 8 nucleotides agree with TRBD1. Germline CDR1 SQVTM, CDR2 ANQGSEA. V lost 7 bases to trimming and J lost 2 bases; unmatched junction nucleotides: 10. This CDR3 is 14 amino acids long. The CDR3 region has the DNA TGCAGCGCCCGCCTTCAACAGGGGGCCTACGAGCAGTACTTC. This sequence encodes CSARLQQGAYEQYF.

This clonotype was recorded a few times. This sequence joins TRBV20-1 and TRBJ2-5, with D unresolved. The CDR3 contains 12 residues. V was shortened by 5 bases and J by 0 bases, with 7 bases between the two germline ends. In germline, CDR1 is DFQATT, CDR2 SNEGSKA (reference sequence). For the CDR3, the DNA is TGCAGTGCTCCGATATACCAAGAGACCCAGTACTTC. As protein: CSAPIYQETQYF.

This clonotype was counted a few times. This CDR3 reads CASGRLAGLTYNEQFF. The CDR3 coding sequence is TGCGCCAGCGGGCGACTAGCGGGGCTAACCTACAATGAGCAGTTCTTC. The J gene is TRBJ2-1, the V gene TRBV4-1; 11 nucleotides line up with TRBD2. Germline lookup yields CDR1 MGHRA and CDR2 YSYEKL. The CDR3 is 16 amino acids. V shed 8 bases and J 2 bases; nucleotides not matched to a gene: 8.

The V call is TRBV15, the J call TRBJ2-2; 10 nucleotides line up with TRBD2. CDR1 is LNHNV and CDR2 is YYDKDF in the germline V gene (reference sequence). Trimming took 3 bases from V and 3 from J; bases not matched to a gene: 7. The CDR3 is made up of 17 amino acids. The CDR3 here is CATSSEVLAGDTGELFF. The DNA for the CDR3 is TGTGCCACCAGCAGTGAGGTCCTAGCGGGAGACACCGGGGAGCTGTTTTTT.

This clonotype was seen a handful of times. This rearrangement joins TRBV19 to TRBJ2-1; D ambiguous. The CDR3 extends over 13 amino acids. V lost 5 bases and J lost 9, with 14 bases in between. Per the germline V gene, CDR1 is LNHDA and CDR2 is SQIVND (reference sequence). CDR3 DNA sequence: TGTGCCAGTAGTGGCGACCGTTATCGTGAGCAGTTCTTC. This encodes CASSGDRYREQFF.

The chain couples TRBV20-1 to TRBJ2-3; D is possibly TRBD2 (6 bases). This CDR3 has 15 amino acids. V gave up 0 bases and J gave up 2 bases, with 12 bases separating them. Germline V CDR1 and CDR2: DFQATT, SNEGSKA (reference sequence). The CDR3 loop is CSAREGGSATDTQYF. The CDR3, as DNA: TGCAGTGCTAGAGAGGGGGGTTCGGCCACAGATACGCAGTATTTT.